This T cell receptor (beta chain) came from a study of tumor-infiltrating lymphocytes in primary liver carcinoma. Background on the study: All lesions had stage T1-T3 N0M0 and roughly 4.2 to 10 cm widths.

With regard to this clonotype: A much larger clone lies one base from this, so it may be a read error. This CDR3 fails to terminate in the conserved phenylalanine or tryptophan, so it likely reflects a read error.

Unsorted whole blood yielded blood RNA, and germline DNA was extracted as well. The CDR3 length is 13 residues. Germline V gene data show CDR1 as MNHEY and CDR2 as SVGEGT. Trimming left V 10 bases short and J 5 bases short, with 17 bases between. TCR beta cDNA was reverse-transcribed from approximately 0.45 ug of total RNA. The reaction used a constant-region primer and ProtoScript II reverse transcriptase. Slightly modified ARM-PCR with three nested multiplex PCR rounds yielded TCR beta libraries. With TRBV1-TRBV30 forward primers and a C-beta reverse primer, the first two PCR rounds were run for about 10 cycles each. One entry per CDR3 protein, called by TCRdb with MiXCR from the multiplex PCR reads. The table includes 330,000 or so distinct CDR3 sequences, 65% detected once.

The sequence was obtained from a man aged 35 to 55 with primary liver carcinoma and hepatitis B virus infection. The V call is TRBV6-2 or TRBV6-3, the J call TRBJ2-5, with D possibly TRBD2 on 6 matching bases. What was sequenced was peripheral blood. The CDR3 region is CATLYGGAETQYI. CDR3 bases: TGTGCCACCCTATACGGGGGAGCGGAGACCCAGTACATC.